This record looks at one T cell receptor (beta chain) sequence and its context. The data stem from a study of T cells in narcolepsy. The V gene lost 2 bases and the J gene lost 12 bases, with 13 bases spanning the gap. This CDR3 comprises 12 residues. Germline V gene lookup returns CDR1 SGDLS and CDR2 YYNGEE. This table comes from immunoSEQ multiplex PCR, and its TCRdb copy is limited to in-frame clones, with some not included. The sample yields about 32,000 clones, under 85% seen once. This TCR was recovered from a human donor in good health. The J gene is TRBJ2-3, the V gene TRBV9; a weak D match, TRBD2 (7 bases). The sample consisted of memory (CD45RA-) CD4+ T cells from blood. The CDR3 protein is CASSVRGGNQYF. The CDR3 region has the DNA TGTGCCAGCAGCGTGAGGGGGGGTAACCAGTATTTT.